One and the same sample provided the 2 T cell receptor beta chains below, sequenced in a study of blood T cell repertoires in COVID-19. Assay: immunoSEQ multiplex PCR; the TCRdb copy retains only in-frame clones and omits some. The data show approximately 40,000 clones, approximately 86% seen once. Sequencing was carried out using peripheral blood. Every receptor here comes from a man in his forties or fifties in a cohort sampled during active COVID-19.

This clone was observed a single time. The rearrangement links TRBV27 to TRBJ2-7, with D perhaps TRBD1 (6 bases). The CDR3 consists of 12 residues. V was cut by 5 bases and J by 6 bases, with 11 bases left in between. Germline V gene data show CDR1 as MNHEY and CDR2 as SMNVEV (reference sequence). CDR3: CASSPRGGEQYV. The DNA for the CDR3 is TGTGCCAGCAGTCCCCGAGGGGGCGAGCAGTACGTC.

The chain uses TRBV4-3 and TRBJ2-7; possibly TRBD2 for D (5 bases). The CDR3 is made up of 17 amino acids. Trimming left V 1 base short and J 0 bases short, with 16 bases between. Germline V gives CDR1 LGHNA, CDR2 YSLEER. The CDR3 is CASSQGTPGSSSYEQYF. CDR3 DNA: TGCGCCAGCAGCCAAGGGACCCCGGGGAGCAGCTCCTACGAGCAGTACTTC.